This T cell receptor (beta chain) was identified in a study of control samples from healthy donors and cancer patients. CDR3 size: 15 residues. CDR1 and CDR2 from the germline V gene are MNHEY and SVGAGI. V was pared by 4 bases and J by 6 bases, with 6 bases of the junction left unmatched. The protocol was immunoSEQ multiplex PCR, while the TCRdb copy is restricted to in-frame clones and leaves out a portion. The sample yields around 59,000 clones, 92% seen once. This receptor was obtained from a man aged 35-49 years with colorectal cancer. The chain carries TRBV6-5 and TRBJ1-6; 7 bases are shared with TRBD1. The sequenced material came from PBMCs. The CDR3 is CASSSPGTANSPLHF. As DNA, the CDR3 is TGTGCCAGCAGTTCCCCCGGGACAGCTAATTCACCCCTCCACTTT.